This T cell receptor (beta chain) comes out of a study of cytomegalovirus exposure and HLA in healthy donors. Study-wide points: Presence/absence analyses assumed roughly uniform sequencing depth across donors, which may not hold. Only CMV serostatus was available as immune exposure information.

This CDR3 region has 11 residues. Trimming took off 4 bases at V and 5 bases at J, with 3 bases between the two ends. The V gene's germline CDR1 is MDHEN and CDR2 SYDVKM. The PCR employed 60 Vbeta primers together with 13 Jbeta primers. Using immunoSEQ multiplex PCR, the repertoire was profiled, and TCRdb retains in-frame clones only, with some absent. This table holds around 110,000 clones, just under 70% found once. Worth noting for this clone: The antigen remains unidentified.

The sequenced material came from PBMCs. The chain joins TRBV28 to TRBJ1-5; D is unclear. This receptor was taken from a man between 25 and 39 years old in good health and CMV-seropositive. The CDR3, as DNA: TGTGCCAGCAGTTCCGATCAGCCCCAGCATTTT. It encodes CASSSDQPQHF.